Shown below are 5 T cell receptor beta chains from a single sample sequenced in a study of T-cell memory formation after mild COVID-19. MiXCR, applied by TCRdb to the 5' RACE reads, yields one record per CDR3 protein. This table has about 180,000 distinct CDR3 sequences, 16% appearing once. The material sequenced was PBMCs or a T cell subset sorted from them (not recorded which). The receptor source for this set is an adult woman who had mild COVID-19 (a few samples of this study predate the infection). Cell type and time point are not known.

This rearrangement joins TRBV5-1 to TRBJ2-7, with a possible D match to TRBD1 (6 bases). The CDR3 extends over 12 amino acids. CDR1 is SGHRS and CDR2 is YFSETQ in the germline V gene. Between the trimmed V and J ends, which lost 4 bases and 4 bases, there was a span of 9 bases. DNA for the CDR3: TGCGCCAGCAGCGTGACAGGTTACGAGCAGTACTTC. This encodes CASSVTGYEQYF.

This clonotype was detected a few times. The J gene is TRBJ2-6, the V gene TRBV5-1, with D hard to call. V was pared by 1 base and J by 0 bases, with 5 bases between. Germline V gives CDR1 SGHRS, CDR2 YFSETQ. There are 15 residues in the CDR3. The DNA of the CDR3 is TGCGCCAGCAGCTTGTGGGCCTCTGGGGCCAACGTCCTGACTTTC. Translating it yields CASSLWASGANVLTF.

This sequence joins TRBV6-2 or TRBV6-3 and TRBJ2-7, with D maybe TRBD2 (6 bases). V was pared by 5 bases and J by 1 base, with 24 bases between. Germline V lookup: CDR1 MNHEY, CDR2 SVGEGT. The CDR3 runs 18 residues. The CDR3 is CASSLPLSLAGISYEQYF. CDR3 bases: TGTGCCAGCAGTCTCCCCCTCTCCTTGGCGGGAATATCCTACGAGCAGTACTTC.

The chain couples TRBV6-2 or TRBV6-3 to TRBJ1-1, with 7 bases aligning to TRBD1. With 6 bases clipped from V and 4 bases from J, the junction kept 11 bases outside the gene matches. CDR1 and CDR2 from the germline V gene are MNHEY and SVGEGT. The CDR3 totals 15 residues. DNA of the CDR3: TGTGCCAGCAGGGATGGACAGGAAGGGAGCACTGAAGCTTTCTTT. Translated: CASRDGQEGSTEAFF.

V and J are TRBV12-3 or TRBV12-4 and TRBJ2-1, with D unclear. Trimming removed 3 bases from V and 5 bases from J, with 11 bases in between. The CDR3 is 14 amino acids. The CDR3 sequence is CASSFLRRDNEQFF. As DNA, the CDR3 is TGTGCCAGCAGTTTCTTACGACGGGACAATGAGCAGTTCTTC.